These T cell receptor beta chains were read from a single sample in a study of CD8 T cells in ankylosing spondylitis. One entry per CDR3 protein results from TCRdb running MiXCR on the 5' RACE reads. Counted here are about 160,000 distinct CDR3 sequences, under 55% occurring once; the ten biggest clones make up around 15%. Source material: synovial fluid, either unsorted or a sorted T cell fraction (not recorded which). The receptors were gathered from a male donor with ankylosing spondylitis. Both conserved end residues are part of each CDR3. The D gene is left open where the match is weak. Clone size is shown for a subset of rows, as once, few, many or a class of expanded clone.

V gene	clone size	D gene	J gene	CDR3 protein	CDR3 DNA
TRBV12-3/TRBV12-4	many	-	TRBJ2-7	CASSPNVAAIEQYF	TGTGCCAGCAGCCCAAATGTTGCGGCCATCGAGCAGTACTTC
TRBV10-3	few	-	TRBJ2-7	CATGYAGRWREQYF	TGTGCCACGGGTTACGCCGGTCGTTGGAGAGAGCAGTACTTC
TRBV12-3/TRBV12-4	few	-	TRBJ2-4	CASSYGGDIQYF	TGTGCCAGCAGTTATGGTGGGGACATTCAGTACTTC
TRBV5-1	-	TRBD2	TRBJ2-7	CASSSGPGYGWGGGNYEQYF	TGCGCCAGCAGCTCCGGGCCCGGCTATGGATGGGGCGGGGGTAACTACGAGCAGTACTTC
TRBV10-3	-	-	TRBJ1-1	CAISDPWAPPGTEAFF	TGTGCCATCAGTGATCCTTGGGCCCCTCCCGGCACTGAAGCTTTCTTT
TRBV4-3	-	-	TRBJ1-1	CASSQDQTGSLETFF	TGCGCCAGCAGCCAAGACCAGACAGGATCGCTGGAGACTTTCTTT
TRBV5-1	few	-	TRBJ2-3	CASGPSITDTQYF	TGCGCCAGCGGTCCTTCGATCACAGATACGCAGTATTTT
TRBV14	-	TRBD2	TRBJ2-7	CASSDTGTSGNPYYEQYF	TGTGCCAGCAGCGACACCGGGACTAGCGGGAACCCCTACTACGAGCAGTACTTC
TRBV10-3	-	-	TRBJ1-4	CATARVRTNEKLFF	TGTGCCACCGCACGAGTGCGAACTAATGAAAAACTGTTTTTT
TRBV7-6	once	-	TRBJ2-3	CASSFQVGLLVRSTDTQYF	TGTGCCAGCAGCTTTCAGGTGGGACTGCTGGTGCGGAGCACAGATACGCAGTATTTT
TRBV27	few	TRBD2	TRBJ2-1	CASIGLAGGVDEQFF	TGTGCCAGCATAGGACTAGCGGGAGGGGTGGATGAGCAGTTCTTC
TRBV12-3/TRBV12-4	-	TRBD2	TRBJ2-3	CASGLAGGTDTQYF	TGTGCCAGCGGACTAGCGGGAGGCACAGATACGCAGTATTTT
TRBV15	-	-	TRBJ2-7	CATSRWIGDLYEQYF	TGTGCCACCAGCAGATGGATAGGGGACCTCTACGAGCAGTACTTC
TRBV9	-	-	TRBJ2-3	CASSVGVGAGTDTQYF	TGTGCCAGCAGCGTAGGTGTGGGGGCGGGCACAGATACGCAGTATTTT
TRBV10-3	-	TRBD2	TRBJ2-1	CAISGGLAGRNEQFF	TGTGCCATCAGTGGGGGGCTAGCGGGACGGAATGAGCAGTTCTTC
TRBV20-1	-	TRBD1	TRBJ2-3	CSALTGQGETDTQYF	TGCAGTGCCCTTACTGGACAGGGAGAAACAGATACGCAGTATTTT
TRBV15	-	TRBD1	TRBJ2-2	CATSRDYRGHTGELFF	TGTGCCACCAGCAGAGATTACAGGGGGCACACCGGGGAGCTGTTTTTT
TRBV7-9	few	TRBD1	TRBJ2-7	CASSLGTGTPYEQYF	TGTGCCAGCAGCTTAGGGACAGGAACCCCCTACGAGCAGTACTTC
TRBV20-1	few	-	TRBJ2-1	CSARGRGIINEQFF	TGCAGTGCTAGAGGCCGGGGGATAATTAATGAGCAGTTCTTC
TRBV5-1	once	-	TRBJ2-7	CASSLAYQSYEQYF	TGCGCCAGCAGCTTGGCGTACCAGAGCTACGAGCAGTACTTC
TRBV6-2/TRBV6-3	-	-	TRBJ1-5	CASRWTGADQPQHF	TGTGCCAGCAGATGGACGGGCGCAGATCAGCCCCAGCATTTT
TRBV7-9	-	TRBD1	TRBJ1-2	CASSPVEDRVSDGYTF	TGTGCCAGCAGCCCTGTAGAGGACAGGGTGTCTGATGGCTACACCTTC
TRBV29-1	-	-	TRBJ2-7	CSAVEVVEQYF	TGCAGCGCAGTTGAGGTAGTCGAGCAGTACTTC
TRBV6-5	-	-	TRBJ2-1	CASSYTLSSYNEQFF	TGTGCCAGCAGTTACACTTTGAGCTCCTACAATGAGCAGTTCTTC
TRBV20-1	-	-	TRBJ2-2	CSARDLGVGDTGELFF	TGCAGTGCTAGAGATTTAGGGGTGGGGGACACCGGGGAGCTGTTTTTT
TRBV7-6	few	TRBD2	TRBJ2-1	CASSLFGGVWNEQFF	TGTGCCAGCAGCTTATTCGGGGGGGTGTGGAATGAGCAGTTCTTC
TRBV4-1	few	TRBD1	TRBJ1-2	CASSQLLRGSVYGYTF	TGCGCCAGCAGCCAACTTCTCAGGGGGAGCGTCTATGGCTACACCTTC
TRBV29-1	few	TRBD2	TRBJ2-1	CSVETSGTYNEQFF	TGCAGCGTTGAGACTAGCGGGACGTACAATGAGCAGTTCTTC
TRBV12-3/TRBV12-4	few	-	TRBJ1-5	CASSLSGRSNQPQHF	TGTGCCAGCAGTTTATCGGGCCGTAGCAATCAGCCCCAGCATTTT
TRBV10-2	-	TRBD1	TRBJ1-1	CASIPRQGPRAFF	TGCGCCAGCATTCCGAGACAGGGCCCTCGCGCTTTCTTT
TRBV7-9	-	-	TRBJ2-2	CASSLREPNTGELFF	TGTGCCAGCAGCCTCCGTGAGCCGAACACCGGGGAGCTGTTTTTT
TRBV6-5	few	TRBD2	TRBJ2-5	CASSYKGGQETQYF	TGTGCCAGCAGTTACAAGGGAGGGCAAGAGACCCAGTACTTC
TRBV12-3/TRBV12-4	many	TRBD2	TRBJ2-2	CASGPGAGGNTGELFF	TGTGCCAGCGGACCGGGAGCGGGGGGTAACACCGGGGAGCTGTTTTTT
TRBV12-3/TRBV12-4	-	TRBD1	TRBJ2-7	CASSQGQVGYEQYF	TGTGCCAGCAGCCAGGGACAGGTTGGGTACGAGCAGTACTTC
TRBV6-1	-	TRBD1	TRBJ1-2	CASRGQGGYGYTF	TGTGCCAGCAGAGGACAGGGAGGGTATGGCTACACCTTC
TRBV10-3	-	TRBD2	TRBJ2-1	CAIMPGLAAYNEQFF	TGTGCCATCATGCCGGGACTAGCGGCCTACAATGAGCAGTTCTTC
TRBV9	-	-	TRBJ2-2	CASESEPANTGELFF	TGTGCTTCGGAATCTGAACCCGCGAACACCGGGGAGCTGTTTTTT
TRBV11-2	-	-	TRBJ2-4	CASSGGVELAKNIQYF	TGTGCCAGCAGCGGTGGGGTTGAACTAGCCAAAAACATTCAGTACTTC
TRBV12-3/TRBV12-4	-	-	TRBJ1-2	CASSLDRAYYGYTF	TGTGCCAGCAGTTTAGACAGGGCTTACTATGGCTACACCTTC
TRBV6-1	-	-	TRBJ1-5	CASSEAGDNNQPQHF	TGTGCCAGCAGTGAAGCAGGTGACAACAATCAGCCCCAGCATTTT
TRBV11-1	-	-	TRBJ2-4	CASSLTYRELTLAKNIQYF	TGTGCCAGCAGCTTAACGTACAGGGAACTGACGTTAGCCAAAAACATTCAGTACTTC
TRBV11-2	-	-	TRBJ1-6	CASSSLRGYNSPLHF	TGTGCCAGCAGCTCCCTCCGGGGGTATAATTCACCCCTCCACTTT
TRBV5-1	-	TRBD1	TRBJ2-1	CASTTGTAYNEQFF	TGCGCCAGCACCACCGGGACAGCCTACAATGAGCAGTTCTTC
TRBV20-1	few	-	TRBJ2-7	CSARRRWEQYF	TGCAGTGCTAGACGCCGGTGGGAGCAGTACTTC
TRBV6-1	few	TRBD1	TRBJ1-1	CASSPGGVNTEAFF	TGTGCCAGCAGCCCAGGGGGGGTGAACACTGAAGCTTTCTTT
TRBV20-1	-	-	TRBJ2-6	CSAPRGRDPGANVLTF	TGCAGTGCTCCCCGCGGAAGGGACCCTGGGGCCAACGTCCTGACTTTC
TRBV7-9	-	-	TRBJ2-1	CASSLAGTFNEQFF	TGTGCCAGCAGCTTAGCGGGGACCTTCAATGAGCAGTTCTTC
TRBV4-3	-	TRBD1	TRBJ1-5	CASSATPGGGQPQHF	TGCGCCAGCAGCGCAACCCCAGGGGGCGGGCAGCCCCAGCATTTT
TRBV12-3/TRBV12-4	-	TRBD1	TRBJ1-3	CASTEGQFAPLPLDTIYF	TGTGCCAGCACCGAGGGACAGTTTGCCCCTTTACCACTCGACACCATATATTTT
TRBV20-1	many	-	TRBJ2-2	CSAREAGFDTGELFF	TGCAGTGCTAGAGAGGCAGGGTTTGACACCGGGGAGCTGTTTTTT
TRBV7-8	-	TRBD1	TRBJ1-2	CASSDRLQGESYGYTF	TGTGCCAGCAGCGACCGATTACAGGGGGAGTCCTATGGCTACACCTTC
TRBV7-9	-	-	TRBJ2-3	CASVPPLGGIRADTQYF	TGTGCCAGCGTCCCCCCCTTGGGGGGTATTCGGGCAGATACGCAGTATTTT